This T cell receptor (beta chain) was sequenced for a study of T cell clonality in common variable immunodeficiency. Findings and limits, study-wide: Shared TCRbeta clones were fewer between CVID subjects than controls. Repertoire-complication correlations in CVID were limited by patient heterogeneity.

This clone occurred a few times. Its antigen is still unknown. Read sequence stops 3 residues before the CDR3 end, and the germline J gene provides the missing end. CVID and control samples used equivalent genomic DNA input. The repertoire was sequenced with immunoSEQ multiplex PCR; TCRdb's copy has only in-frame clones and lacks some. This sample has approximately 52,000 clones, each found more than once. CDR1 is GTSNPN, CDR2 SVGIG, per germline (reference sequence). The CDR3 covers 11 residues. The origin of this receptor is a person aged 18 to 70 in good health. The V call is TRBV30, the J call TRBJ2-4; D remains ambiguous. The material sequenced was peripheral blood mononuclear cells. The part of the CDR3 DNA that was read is TGTGCCTGGACCGAGCTCTATGGT. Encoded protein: CAWTELYG. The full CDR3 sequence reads CAWTELYGQYF.